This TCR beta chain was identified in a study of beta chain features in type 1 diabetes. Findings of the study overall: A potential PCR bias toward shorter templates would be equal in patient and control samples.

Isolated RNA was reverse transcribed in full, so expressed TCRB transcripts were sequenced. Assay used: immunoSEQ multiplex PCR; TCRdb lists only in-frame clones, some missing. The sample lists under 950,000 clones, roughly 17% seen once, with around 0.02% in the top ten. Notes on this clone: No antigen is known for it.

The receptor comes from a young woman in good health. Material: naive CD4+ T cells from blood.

The CDR3 is CASSLRGPYEQYF. CDR3 nucleotides: TGTGCCAGCAGTTTAAGGGGACCCTACGAGCAGTACTTC. The V and J genes are TRBV27 and TRBJ2-7, with D perhaps matching TRBD1 or TRBD2 (5 bases each). The CDR3 has 13 residues. Germline lookup yields CDR1 MNHEY and CDR2 SMNVEV (reference sequence). V dropped 2 bases and J dropped 2 bases, with 7 bases sitting between them.